Here is one T cell receptor (beta chain) with its context. Its specificity is not known. This sample was taken from a study of PD-1 blockade in classical Hodgkin lymphoma. General study results and limits: Relative to healthy donors, newly diagnosed patients reportedly had lower baseline TCR diversity, which was reported as lower still in relapsed/refractory patients. Unlike CD8+ TCR diversity, which did not rise significantly by C4D1, CD4+ TCR diversity did.

Relapse after autologous stem cell transplantation occurred in every patient, and brentuximab vedotin exposure varied. Repertoires were generated with immunoSEQ multiplex PCR, while TCRdb's copy carries only in-frame clones and drops some. The sample lists 10,000 to 15,000 clones, 65% to 85% occurring once. The CDR3 is made up of 15 amino acids. Deletions cut 1 base from V and 6 bases from J, with 13 bases between. The germline V gene has CDR1 SGHTA and CDR2 FQGNSA. The TCR was taken from a human donor with classical Hodgkin lymphoma. This chain joins TRBV7-2 and TRBJ1-5, with D maybe TRBD1 (5 bases). The specimen was peripheral blood mononuclear cells (PBMCs), collected at baseline. The CDR3 nucleotides are TGTGCCAGCAGCTTAGTGGCGGGGGGAAGTCAGCCCCAGCATTTT. It is translated as CASSLVAGGSQPQHF. Full variable domain (rest looked up from reference TRBV7-2 and TRBJ1-5): GAGVSQSPSNKVTEKGKDVELRCDPISGHTALYWYRQSLGQGLEFLIYFQGNSAPDKSGLPSDRFSAERTGGSVSTLTIQRTQQEDSAVYLCASSLVAGGSQPQHFGDGTRLSIL.